Below, 22 T cell receptor beta chains from the same sample are listed, as sequenced in a study of blood T cell repertoires in COVID-19. Sequencing was performed with immunoSEQ multiplex PCR; in TCRdb, only in-frame clones are kept and a portion is missing. This sample has around 300,000 clones, with roughly 88% found just once. Sequencing input: peripheral blood. The receptors come from a woman aged 25 to 39 with COVID-19, enrolled during active disease.

The chain combines TRBV5-1 with TRBJ2-7; 9 bases line up with TRBD2. This CDR3 has 15 residues. From germline, CDR1 is SGHRS and CDR2 YFSETQ. Trimming took 4 bases from V and 6 from J; bases not matched to a gene: 11. CDR3 coding DNA: TGCGCCAGCAGCGGAAATAGCGGGAGAGTTCCCGAGCAGTACTTC. Amino acid sequence: CASSGNSGRVPEQYF.

This clone has just one count. The V call is TRBV4-1, the J call TRBJ1-3; 11 nucleotides align to TRBD1. With 4 bases clipped from V and 6 bases from J, the junction kept 8 bases outside the gene matches. This CDR3 comprises 16 residues. Germline V lookup: CDR1 MGHRA, CDR2 YSYEKL. CDR3 DNA: TGCGCCAGCAGCCCCTCCCGGGACAGGGGGTTAAACACCATATATTTT. It yields the protein CASSPSRDRGLNTIYF.

This clone has only one observation. The chain uses TRBV15 and TRBJ1-5; 7 nucleotides line up with TRBD1. CDR1 and CDR2 from the germline V gene are LNHNV and YYDKDF (reference sequence). The CDR3 is 15 amino acids. V lost 4 bases to trimming and J lost 2 bases; unmatched junction nucleotides: 5. DNA for the CDR3: TGTGCCACCAGCAAGGGGACAGTCGGCAATCAGCCCCAGCATTTT. It codes for CATSKGTVGNQPQHF. Variable domain in full (rest from reference TRBV15 and TRBJ1-5): DAMVIQNPRYQVTQFGKPVTLSCSQTLNHNVMYWYQQKSSQAPKLLFHYYDKDFNNEADTPDNFQSRRPNTSFCFLDIRSPGLGDTAMYLCATSKGTVGNQPQHFGDGTRLSIL.

This clone was recorded a few times. The chain links TRBV5-5 to TRBJ2-1; D may be TRBD2 (6 bases). The CDR3 totals 10 residues. V gave up 7 bases and J gave up 9 bases, with 8 bases separating them. Looked up from germline, CDR1 is SGHKS and CDR2 is YYEKEE (reference sequence). The CDR3 loop is CASREREQFF. Here the CDR3 DNA reads TGTGCCAGCCGGGAGCGTGAGCAGTTCTTC.

The rearrangement links TRBV29-1 to TRBJ2-1, with 12 bases matching TRBD2. This CDR3 contains 14 residues. V lost 6 bases, J lost 9 bases, and 9 bases stayed unmatched. Germline CDR1 reads SQVTM; CDR2 reads ANQGSEA. CDR3 protein: CSVLTSGSRGEQFF. DNA of the CDR3: TGCAGCGTCTTGACTAGCGGGAGTAGAGGTGAGCAGTTCTTC.

The chain is built from TRBV30 and TRBJ1-2; a weak D match, TRBD1 (6 bases). Trimming shortened V by 0 bases and J by 6 bases, and 14 bases separated the two germline ends. The CDR3 totals 14 residues. Germline CDR1 reads GTSNPN; CDR2 reads SVGIG (reference sequence). CDR3 sequence (DNA): TGTGCCTGGAGTGTGTACGGGGGGCTGAATGGCTACACCTTC. It codes for CAWSVYGGLNGYTF.

This chain joins TRBV27 and TRBJ1-2; D not certain. Between the trimmed V and J ends, which lost 1 base and 4 bases, there was a span of 22 bases. The germline V gene has CDR1 MNHEY and CDR2 SMNVEV (reference sequence). The CDR3 has 18 residues. The CDR3 DNA is TGTGCCAGCAGTTTATATTTTCCAACAGATACATCCTTCTATGGCTACACCTTC. Translated: CASSLYFPTDTSFYGYTF.

The chain combines TRBV29-1 with TRBJ2-4; TRBD1 might be the D (5 bases). The V end lost 4 bases, the J end lost 0 bases, and 16 bases lay between the germline ends. CDR3 length equals 16 residues. Germline CDR1 SQVTM, CDR2 ANQGSEA. The CDR3 DNA reads as TGCAGCGTTGTGGAACAGGAGCTTCTAGCCAAAAACATTCAGTACTTC. This translates into CSVVEQELLAKNIQYF.

In its sample, this clone was seen once. The CDR3 is CASSLRGVQGYTF. CDR3 in DNA: TGTGCCAGCAGTCTCAGGGGTGTGCAGGGCTACACCTTC. The chain employs TRBV27 and TRBJ1-2; a possible D gene is TRBD1 (6 bases). The ends were cut back, 5 bases at V and 8 bases at J, with 15 bases in the middle. This CDR3 has 13 residues. The germline gives CDR1 MNHEY, CDR2 SMNVEV (reference sequence).

The chain joins TRBV5-4 to TRBJ2-3; no clear D. V gave up 4 bases and J gave up 3 bases, with 12 bases separating them. The CDR3 is 14 residues long. From germline, CDR1 is SGHNT and CDR2 YYREEE (reference sequence). The CDR3 DNA reads TGTGCCAGCAGCCCCGTGAGGAGAACAGATACGCAGTATTTT. Its translation is CASSPVRRTDTQYF.

The chain recombines TRBV27 with TRBJ2-7, with 7 bases fitting TRBD2. CDR1 and CDR2 from the germline V gene are MNHEY and SMNVEV (reference sequence). V lost 4 bases, J lost 0 bases, and 6 bases stayed unmatched. CDR3 length equals 15 residues. The CDR3 coding sequence is TGTGCCAGCAGTTATACTAGCGAAAACTCCTACGAGCAGTACTTC. This gives the protein CASSYTSENSYEQYF.

This chain connects TRBV18 to TRBJ1-2; TRBD1 aligns across 7 bases. The trim removed 6 bases at V and 5 bases at J, leaving 12 bases unmatched. Germline loops: CDR1 KGHSH, CDR2 LQKENI. The CDR3 contains 15 residues. The CDR3 DNA sequence: TGTGCCAGCTCCCCCGGACAGGAGACCCTTTATGGCTACACCTTC. Translation gives CASSPGQETLYGYTF. Complete variable domain (other parts from reference TRBV18 and TRBJ1-2): NAGVMQNPRHLVRRRGQEARLRCSPMKGHSHVYWYRQLPEEGLKFMVYLQKENIIDESGMPKERFSAEFPKEGPSILRIQQVVRGDSAAYFCASSPGQETLYGYTFGSGTRLTVV.

This clone was counted between two and nine times. The chain employs TRBV4-1 and TRBJ1-3; D might be TRBD1 (5 bases). The CDR3 has 16 residues. Per germline, CDR1 MGHRA and CDR2 YSYEKL. V gave up 4 bases and J gave up 5 bases, with 18 bases separating them. This chain's CDR3 is CASSPEGEATRNTIYF. The CDR3, as DNA: TGCGCCAGCAGCCCAGAAGGGGAGGCCACCCGAAACACCATATATTTT.

This clone was seen only once. The rearrangement uses TRBV15 and TRBJ2-7, with TRBD2 as a possible D gene (6 bases). Looked up from germline, CDR1 is LNHNV and CDR2 is YYDKDF (reference sequence). The CDR3 consists of 15 residues. Trimming removed 1 base from V and 0 bases from J, with 10 bases in between. Here the CDR3 reads CATSRAAGSSYEQYF. CDR3 sequence (DNA): TGTGCCACCAGCAGAGCTGCGGGGAGCTCCTACGAGCAGTACTTC.

This clone was seen many times. The chain recombines TRBV3-1 (or the pseudogene TRBV3-2) with TRBJ1-1, with TRBD1 matching over 11 bases. Trimming at V came to 2 bases and at J to 10 bases, leaving 6 bases not matched to a gene. Germline loops: CDR1 LGHDT, CDR2 YNNKEL (reference sequence). The CDR3 runs 14 residues. The chain's CDR3 is CASSQPIGTGGAFF. As DNA, the CDR3 is TGTGCCAGCAGCCAACCTATAGGGACAGGGGGAGCTTTCTTT.

V gene TRBV28 combines with J gene TRBJ2-5, with TRBD1 matching over 8 bases. This CDR3 contains 16 residues. V gave up 6 bases and J gave up 4 bases; unmatched junction bases: 13. The V gene's germline CDR1 is MDHEN and CDR2 SYDVKM. DNA for the CDR3: TGTGCCAGCAGCACCCAGGACAGGGACACTCTAGAGACCCAGTACTTC. As protein: CASSTQDRDTLETQYF.

This clone was observed a few times. The genes are TRBV7-9 and TRBJ2-7; 9 nucleotides align to TRBD2. After removal of 0 bases from V and 7 bases from J, the junction contained 4 bases not matched to a gene. CDR1 is SEHNR and CDR2 is FQNEAQ in the germline V gene (reference sequence). The CDR3 consists of 14 residues. The CDR3 spells CASSLASGSREQYF. The CDR3, as DNA: TGTGCCAGCAGCTTAGCTAGCGGGAGTAGGGAGCAGTACTTC.

The V and J genes are TRBV5-1 and TRBJ1-1; 9 bases are a match to TRBD1. CDR3 length: 15 amino acids. J lost 6 bases, V lost 4 bases, and 10 bases had no gene match. Germline values: CDR1 SGHRS, CDR2 YFSETQ. CDR3 sequence: CASSGTQGAIAEAFF. CDR3 sequence (DNA): TGCGCCAGCAGCGGAACACAGGGGGCGATCGCTGAAGCTTTCTTT. Based on the CDR3 plus reference TRBV5-1 and TRBJ1-1, the full variable domain is KAGVTQTPRYLIKTRGQQVTLSCSPISGHRSVSWYQQTPGQGLQFLFEYFSETQRNKGNFPGRFSGRQFSNSRSEMNVSTLELGDSALYLCASSGTQGAIAEAFFGQGTRLTVV.

The rearrangement joins TRBV18 to TRBJ2-2; 14 nucleotides agree with TRBD2. Germline lookup yields CDR1 KGHSH and CDR2 LQKENI. The junction had 6 bases not matched to a gene; V was cut back by 3 bases and J by 6 bases. The CDR3 spans 17 residues. The CDR3 DNA sequence: TGTGCCAGCTCACCCGGGACTAGCGGGAGTAGATCCGGGGAGCTGTTTTTT. Protein: CASSPGTSGSRSGELFF.

CDR3 sequence reads: CAWIPSGNYEQYF. Written as DNA, the CDR3 is TGTGCCTGGATCCCTAGCGGGAACTACGAGCAGTACTTC. The rearrangement uses TRBV30 and TRBJ2-7; 9 positions agree with TRBD2. The J segment lost 3 bases and the V segment lost 4 bases, leaving 4 bases of the junction unmatched. This CDR3 is 13 amino acids long. Germline assignment: CDR1 GTSNPN and CDR2 SVGIG (reference sequence).

The chain has TRBV29-1 and TRBJ1-3; 7 bases fit TRBD1. Germline CDR1 is SQVTM and CDR2 is ANQGSEA. The CDR3 consists of 17 residues. Trimming cost V 0 bases and J 1 base; bases outside gene matches: 9. This CDR3 reads CSVEDWTGGLSGNTIYF. In DNA form, the CDR3 reads TGCAGCGTTGAAGATTGGACAGGCGGATTGTCTGGAAACACCATATATTTT.

This clone has only one observation. This chain links TRBV7-3 with TRBJ2-2; D perhaps matches TRBD2 (6 bases). Trimming took off 5 bases at V and 4 bases at J, with 23 bases between the two ends. The CDR3 is made up of 18 amino acids. Germline CDR1 reads SGHTA; CDR2 reads FQGTGA. The CDR3 here is CASSPLGPGVGGTGELFF. CDR3 DNA: TGTGCCAGCAGCCCCCTGGGACCGGGGGTAGGTGGCACCGGGGAGCTGTTTTTT.